These 13 T cell receptor beta chains came from one sample sequenced in a study of cytotoxic CD8 clonotypes in ibrutinib-treated CLL (dated by TCRdb to the early 2020s). The library was produced with the immunoSEQ multiplex PCR assay. Not all clones reach the TCRdb copy of this immuneACCESS table, which keeps in-frame sequences only. Checked studies attribute under half of the gap to unresolved V genes and leave the rest unexplained. This sample is represented by tens of thousands of clones; about 86% of them were singletons. Under 6.5% of the sample lies in the top ten. Sample: PBMCs, taken before ibrutinib treatment. Source of these receptors: a human donor with chronic lymphocytic leukemia.

This sequence joins TRBV4-3 and TRBJ2-7; D gene uncertain. The CDR3 sequence is 14 residues long. V dropped 0 bases and J dropped 0 bases, with 6 bases sitting between them. Germline V gives CDR1 LGHNA, CDR2 YSLEER. Here the CDR3 reads CASSQDSLSYEQYF. CDR3 coding DNA: TGCGCCAGCAGCCAAGATAGTCTCTCCTACGAGCAGTACTTC.

The V and J genes are TRBV4-1 and TRBJ1-5; no firm D call. CDR1 and CDR2 (germline): MGHRA, YSYEKL. Trimming shortened V by 0 bases and J by 5 bases, and 5 bases separated the two germline ends. CDR3 length: 13 residues. CDR3 nucleotide sequence: TGCGCCAGCAGCCAAGATTGGGATCAGCCCCAGCATTTT. Its translation: CASSQDWDQPQHF.

This clone was detected only once. The chain uses TRBV7-2 and TRBJ1-2; 7 bases map to TRBD1. V was clipped by 5 bases and J by 3 bases; unmatched bases: 6. The CDR3 spans 14 residues. In germline, CDR1 is SGHTA, CDR2 FQGNSA. The CDR3 coding sequence is TGTGCCAGCAGCACCAGGGGGGCTGACTATGGCTACACCTTC. This encodes CASSTRGADYGYTF.

The V gene is TRBV10-3, the J gene TRBJ2-1; 13 positions agree with TRBD2. The V gene end was trimmed by 6 bases and the J gene end by 5 bases; junction bases not matched to a gene: 1. Germline-derived CDR1 and CDR2 are ENHRY and SYGVKD. The length of the CDR3 is 14 residues. The chain's CDR3 is CAIRGLAGHNEQFF. The CDR3 DNA is TGTGCCATCAGGGGACTAGCGGGACACAATGAGCAGTTCTTC.

The genes are TRBV7-2 and TRBJ1-1; 7 bases match TRBD1. CDR1 and CDR2 from the germline V gene are SGHTA and FQGNSA. This CDR3 has 16 amino acids. V shed 5 bases, J shed 1 base, and the junction held 10 bases outside the gene matches. CDR3 bases: TGTGCCAGCAGCATAAGACAGGGAAGGACGAACACTGAAGCTTTCTTT. Amino acids: CASSIRQGRTNTEAFF.

The rearrangement joins TRBV5-5 to TRBJ2-3, with unresolved D. The ends were cut back, 4 bases at V and 2 bases at J, with 5 bases in the middle. The CDR3 contains 12 residues. Germline values: CDR1 SGHKS, CDR2 YYEKEE (reference sequence). This CDR3 reads CASSPTTDTQYF. DNA of the CDR3: TGTGCCAGCAGCCCAACCACAGATACGCAGTATTTT.

The gene calls are TRBV6-1 and TRBJ2-1; weak D call: TRBD2 (5 bases). The germline V and J ends were trimmed by 3 bases and 2 bases, with 8 bases remaining between them. CDR1 is MNHNS, CDR2 SASEGT, per germline. The length of the CDR3 is 14 residues. CDR3 protein: CASSESLAYNEQFF. For the CDR3, the DNA is TGTGCCAGCAGTGAGTCACTAGCCTACAATGAGCAGTTCTTC.

The rearrangement uses TRBV18 and TRBJ1-4; TRBD1 matches 7 bases. Germline V gene data show CDR1 as KGHSH and CDR2 as LQKENI. Germline trimming cut 6 bases from V and 3 bases from J; bases unmatched to any gene: 13. CDR3 size: 17 residues. The CDR3 DNA reads TGTGCCAGCTCGCGTAACAGGGGTCGAGCGGCTAATGAAAAACTGTTTTTT. It is translated as CASSRNRGRAANEKLFF.

CDR3 region: CASSQDLAGRTGELFF. DNA of the CDR3: TGTGCCAGCAGCCAAGATCTAGCGGGAAGAACCGGGGAGCTGTTTTTT. The chain carries TRBV4-2 and TRBJ2-2, with TRBD2 matching 9 bases. Unmatched junction bases numbered 4, after V lost 0 bases and J lost 5 bases. Looked up from germline, CDR1 is LGHNA and CDR2 is YNFKEQ. The CDR3 sequence is 16 residues long.

This chain uses TRBV5-1 with TRBJ2-7, with D unclear. The CDR3 loop spans 14 amino acids. V lost 2 bases and J 2 bases, leaving 11 bases between the germline ends. Germline V gene lookup returns CDR1 SGHRS and CDR2 YFSETQ. CDR3 nucleotide sequence: TGCGCCAGCAGCTTACTTACCTTGACCTACGAGCAGTACTTC. It specifies CASSLLTLTYEQYF.

J is TRBJ2-1 and V is TRBV30; 8 positions agree with TRBD2. Unmatched junction bases numbered 11, after V lost 1 base and J lost 3 bases. The CDR3 is 17 amino acids. The germline gives CDR1 GTSNPN, CDR2 SVGIG (reference sequence). CDR3 in DNA: TGTGCCTGGAGTGGAGGGAGAAGCGGGAGTAGCTACAATGAGCAGTTCTTC. Translating it yields CAWSGGRSGSSYNEQFF.

The chain employs TRBV2 and TRBJ2-7; D gene unclear. Germline V gene data show CDR1 as SNHLY and CDR2 as FYNNEI. There are 16 residues in the CDR3. V shed 1 base and J shed 0 bases, with 13 bases lying between them. CDR3 DNA sequence: TGTGCCAGCAGTGAAGGAAGAGAACCGAGCTCCTACGAGCAGTACTTC. It yields the protein CASSEGREPSSYEQYF.

This chain links TRBV29-1 with TRBJ1-1; tentatively, D is TRBD1 (6 bases). The V end was cut by 2 bases, the J end by 7 bases, with 23 bases between. CDR3 length: 16 residues. Germline V CDR1 and CDR2: SQVTM, ANQGSEA. The CDR3 DNA is TGCAGCGTTGAAAACCCCCTCGGACAGATTCGCGGTGAAGCTTTCTTT. Residues: CSVENPLGQIRGEAFF.